Listed below are T cell receptor beta chains from one sample, sequenced in a study of blood T cell repertoires in COVID-19. Clones were read by immunoSEQ multiplex PCR, and TCRdb kept only the in-frame ones, dropping some. The sample has around 140,000 clones; more than 85% are singletons. The specimen was peripheral blood. These receptors were taken from a man aged 55 to 70 with active or convalescent COVID-19. CDR3s include the opening cysteine and the closing phenylalanine or tryptophan. A D gene is named only where the DNA matches it firmly. Some rows mark clone size as missing; the rest say once, few, many or name a class of expanded clone.

clone size	V gene	J gene	D gene	CDR3 protein	CDR3 DNA
once	TRBV1	TRBJ1-1	.	CTSSQDDSGGGFEAFF	TGCACCAGCAGCCAAGATGATTCGGGGGGAGGGTTTGAGGCTTTCTTT
.	TRBV7-2	TRBJ2-7	.	CASSLVGAREQYF	TGTGCCAGCAGCTTAGTTGGGGCGAGGGAGCAGTACTTC
.	TRBV29-1	TRBJ2-7	.	CSVDAGDIDEQYF	TGCAGCGTTGACGCAGGGGACATCGACGAGCAGTACTTC
.	TRBV4-3	TRBJ1-1	TRBD1	CASSQGDRGYTEAFF	TGCGCCAGCAGCCAGGGGGACAGGGGGTACACTGAAGCTTTCTTT
.	TRBV30	TRBJ2-3	.	CAWSFLTSSTDTQYF	TGTGCCTGGAGTTTCCTGACATCTAGCACAGATACGCAGTATTTT
once	TRBV7-6	TRBJ2-1	.	CASSSEGDSRDEQFF	TGTGCCAGCAGCTCTGAGGGGGATTCGAGGGATGAGCAGTTCTTC
.	TRBV6-5	TRBJ1-2	.	CASRVTGPYTF	TGTGCCAGCAGAGTTACAGGGCCCTACACCTTC
.	TRBV11-2	TRBJ2-3	TRBD2	CASSRLSGSSTDTQYF	TGTGCCAGCAGCCGACTAAGCGGGAGTAGCACAGATACGCAGTATTTT
.	TRBV4-1	TRBJ1-5	.	CASSLQAVGNQPQHF	TGCGCCAGCAGCCTACAGGCGGTCGGCAATCAGCCCCAGCATTTT
.	TRBV19	TRBJ2-1	TRBD2	CASSSGTSGGAQSEFF	TGTGCCAGTAGTAGCGGGACTAGCGGGGGGGCTCAGTCCGAGTTCTTC
few	TRBV6-5	TRBJ1-1	TRBD1	CASTPGQMENTEAFF	TGTGCCAGCACCCCGGGACAGATGGAGAACACTGAAGCTTTCTTT
.	TRBV5-1	TRBJ2-5	.	CASSLALETQYF	TGCGCCAGCAGCTTGGCCTTGGAGACCCAGTACTTC
.	TRBV3-1/TRBV3-2	TRBJ1-2	TRBD1	CASSREKGRGDNYGYTF	TGTGCCAGCAGCCGAGAAAAAGGCAGGGGGGATAACTATGGCTACACCTTC
.	TRBV11-2	TRBJ1-5	.	CASSLDRVQPQHF	TGTGCCAGCAGCTTAGATCGAGTTCAGCCCCAGCATTTT
.	TRBV6-5	TRBJ2-5	.	CASSRTEQETQYF	TGTGCCAGCAGCCGGACAGAACAAGAGACCCAGTACTTC
.	TRBV6-2/TRBV6-3	TRBJ1-2	TRBD1	CASSTDRNYLNYGYTF	TGTGCCAGCAGTACGGACAGGAACTACCTTAACTATGGCTACACCTTC
.	TRBV27	TRBJ1-2	TRBD1	CASSNGQGRYGYTF	TGTGCCAGCAGTAACGGACAGGGGAGGTATGGCTACACCTTC
.	TRBV10-3	TRBJ1-2	.	CAISERGQTLDYGYTF	TGTGCCATCAGTGAGCGTGGACAGACTCTAGACTATGGCTACACCTTC
.	TRBV18	TRBJ1-1	.	CASSGAGGTEAFF	TGTGCCAGCTCTGGCGCGGGGGGCACTGAAGCTTTCTTT
.	TRBV28	TRBJ1-2	.	CASTPVGGSGYTF	TGTGCCAGCACCCCAGTTGGGGGCTCGGGCTACACCTTC
.	TRBV9	TRBJ2-7	TRBD2	CASSVDFQGGPGEQYF	TGTGCCAGCAGCGTAGACTTTCAGGGAGGGCCGGGGGAGCAGTACTTC
.	TRBV7-3	TRBJ1-5	.	CASSATGNNQPQHF	TGTGCCAGCAGCGCGACAGGTAACAATCAGCCCCAGCATTTT
.	TRBV5-8	TRBJ2-1	TRBD2	CASSLVLAGVNEQFF	TGTGCCAGCAGCTTGGTTCTAGCGGGAGTCAATGAGCAGTTCTTC
once	TRBV24-1	TRBJ2-1	.	CATSVAGAGYNEQFF	TGTGCCACCAGTGTCGCAGGGGCCGGCTACAATGAGCAGTTCTTC
.	TRBV6-1	TRBJ2-5	.	CASSEREGRETQYF	TGTGCCAGCAGTGAGAGAGAGGGGAGGGAGACCCAGTACTTC
.	TRBV9	TRBJ1-4	TRBD1	CASSARTGSNEKLFF	TGTGCCAGCAGCGCCAGGACAGGCTCTAATGAAAAACTGTTTTTT
.	TRBV4-1	TRBJ1-1	.	CASSQPRAGRGTEAFF	TGCGCCAGCAGCCAGCCTCGGGCCGGGAGAGGGACTGAAGCTTTCTTT
few	TRBV25-1	TRBJ1-2	TRBD1	CASSGAGTGSHGYTF	TGTGCCAGCAGTGGAGCCGGGACAGGGAGCCATGGCTACACCTTC
.	TRBV6-2/TRBV6-3	TRBJ1-2	.	CASSYPSRDTYGYTF	TGTGCCAGCAGTTACCCTTCGAGGGACACCTATGGCTACACCTTC
.	TRBV28	TRBJ1-5	TRBD1	CASSFPRDRTRKLDQPQHF	TGTGCCAGCAGTTTCCCACGGGACAGGACCCGTAAACTTGATCAGCCCCAGCATTTT
.	TRBV7-3	TRBJ2-3	TRBD2	CASSPLGTTLPSDTQYF	TGTGCCAGCAGCCCGCTCGGGACTACCTTACCCTCAGATACGCAGTATTTT
once	TRBV5-4	TRBJ2-3	TRBD2	CASSFRASGGLSTDTQYF	TGTGCCAGCAGCTTTAGGGCTAGCGGGGGGCTAAGCACAGATACGCAGTATTTT
.	TRBV7-2	TRBJ2-3	.	CASSLNRAGGDTQYF	TGTGCCAGCAGCTTGAATCGAGCGGGCGGGGATACGCAGTATTTT
.	TRBV19	TRBJ2-7	.	CASSPGQDYEQYF	TGTGCCAGTAGTCCGGGACAAGACTACGAGCAGTACTTC
few	TRBV5-8	TRBJ1-5	TRBD1	CASSRDRAGNQPQHF	TGTGCCAGCAGCCGGGACAGGGCAGGCAATCAGCCCCAGCATTTT
few	TRBV28	TRBJ2-1	TRBD2	CASSLAGAYNEQFF	TGTGCCAGTTCCCTAGCGGGGGCTTACAATGAGCAGTTCTTC
.	TRBV28	TRBJ1-1	.	CASRTGGSYTEAFF	TGTGCCAGCAGAACGGGGGGCAGCTACACTGAAGCTTTCTTT
.	TRBV2	TRBJ2-1	TRBD2	CASSFGLAGADEQFF	TGTGCCAGCAGTTTTGGACTAGCGGGAGCCGATGAGCAGTTCTTC
.	TRBV4-1	TRBJ1-5	.	CASSQDWPSNQPQHF	TGCGCCAGCAGCCAAGACTGGCCAAGCAATCAGCCCCAGCATTTT
.	TRBV5-1	TRBJ2-1	.	CASSLDPFASEQFF	TGCGCCAGCAGCTTGGACCCCTTCGCGAGTGAGCAGTTCTTC
.	TRBV28	TRBJ1-2	TRBD1	CASKLLTGNYGYTF	TGTGCCAGCAAGCTCCTGACAGGGAACTATGGCTACACCTTC
.	TRBV15	TRBJ1-4	.	CATSDLREKLFF	TGTGCCACCAGCGACTTAAGGGAAAAACTGTTTTTT
.	TRBV6-5	TRBJ1-5	.	CASRLGLHQPQHF	TGTGCCAGCAGATTAGGACTCCATCAGCCCCAGCATTTT
.	TRBV7-3	TRBJ2-7	TRBD1	CASSSNDRGYEQYF	TGTGCCAGCAGCTCTAACGACAGGGGCTACGAGCAGTACTTC
.	TRBV11-2	TRBJ1-1	TRBD1	CASSFDRATEAFF	TGTGCCAGCAGCTTTGACAGGGCGACTGAAGCTTTCTTT
.	TRBV7-6	TRBJ2-3	.	CASSSRPGDTDTQYF	TGTGCCAGCAGCTCACGTCCCGGGGACACAGATACGCAGTATTTT
.	TRBV6-2/TRBV6-3	TRBJ2-1	.	CASSPSGLYNEQFF	TGTGCCAGCAGCCCATCGGGACTCTACAATGAGCAGTTCTTC
.	TRBV14	TRBJ2-3	.	CASSQDRFAAGADTQYF	TGTGCCAGCAGCCAAGATCGGTTCGCGGCCGGAGCAGATACGCAGTATTTT
.	TRBV29-1	TRBJ2-5	TRBD1	CSGDRGQTQYF	TGCAGCGGGGACAGGGGGCAGACCCAGTACTTC